This is a list of T cell receptor beta chains from one sample in a study of T cells in Graves' hyperthyroidism and ophthalmopathy. A single record per CDR3 protein comes from TCRdb applying MiXCR to the multiplex PCR reads. The top ten hold around a fifth of the sample, which has fewer than 500,000 distinct CDR3 sequences, about 15% seen once. Sequencing was performed on blood. The receptors were sampled from a woman in her 30s with Graves' ophthalmopathy. CDR3s include the opening cysteine and the closing phenylalanine or tryptophan. Each record gives: clone size, J gene, D gene, V gene, CDR3 DNA, CDR3 protein. D genes are given only for firm matches. The listing skips clone size in some rows; elsewhere it reads once, few, many or a size class.

>many|TRBJ2-5|-|TRBV11-2
TGTGCCAGCAGCTTGGAGGGCCAAGAGACCCAGTACTTC
CASSLEGQETQYF
>-|TRBJ2-2|-|TRBV20-1
TGCAGTGCTAGCGCGGGGTCAGGCACCGGGGAGCTGTTTTTT
CSASAGSGTGELFF
>few|TRBJ2-4|TRBD1|TRBV29-1
TGCAGCGTTGGGCGGGACAGGGTTTTGGGCATTCAGTACTTC
CSVGRDRVLGIQYF
>-|TRBJ2-3|-|TRBV25-1
TGTGCCAGCAGTGAATTGGTGGGCCCCGGGGGAGATACGCAGTATTTT
CASSELVGPGGDTQYF
>once|TRBJ2-4|-|TRBV7-9
TGTGCGGGACGGGCGGGAAACATTCAGTACTTC
CAGRAGNIQYF
>-|TRBJ2-7|-|TRBV28
TGTGCCAGCAGAAAACCGACAGGTTACGAGCAGTACTTC
CASRKPTGYEQYF
>many|TRBJ1-6|TRBD1|TRBV3-1
TGTGCCAGCAGCCAATACAGGGGACATAGAGCTAATTCACCCCTCCACTTT
CASSQYRGHRANSPLHF
>few|TRBJ1-1|-|TRBV4-2
TGTGCCAGCAGCCCCGGTGTGGGGACGAACACTGAAGCTTTCTTT
CASSPGVGTNTEAFF
>-|TRBJ1-2|TRBD1|TRBV27
TGTGCCAGCAGTTCGAGACGGACAGGAAACGGCTACACCTTC
CASSSRRTGNGYTF
>-|TRBJ1-2|-|TRBV7-9
TGTGCCAGCAGCTTAGCGTCTTCCAGCGCTTATGGCTACACCTTC
CASSLASSSAYGYTF
>many|TRBJ2-7|TRBD1|TRBV7-3
TGTGCCAGCAGCTTACCCCACCCTCGGCAGGGGGTATCTGTCTACGAGCAGTACTTC
CASSLPHPRQGVSVYEQYF
>-|TRBJ1-1|-|TRBV5-5
TGTGCCAGCAGCTTGGGGGATGTCACTGAAGCTTTCTTT
CASSLGDVTEAFF
>many|TRBJ1-2|-|TRBV14
TGTGCCAGCAGCCGAACCCTAGGCGGCGTCCGCTATGGCTACACCTTC
CASSRTLGGVRYGYTF